The 27 T cell receptor beta chains in this list originate from one sample, sequenced in a study of cytomegalovirus exposure and HLA in healthy donors. With 60 Vbeta and 13 Jbeta primers, the PCR was carried out. Profiled with immunoSEQ multiplex PCR; TCRdb holds only in-frame clones, not every one. The table lists 180,000 or so clones, roughly a tenth of them singletons. The sequenced material came from PBMCs. These receptors came from a woman aged 30 to 39 in good health and CMV-seropositive.

This clone was seen more than once but under ten times. The rearrangement uses TRBV6-5 and TRBJ1-1; D is unclear. Germline V gene sequence: CDR1 MNHEY, CDR2 SVGAGI. The ends were cut back, 0 bases at V and 5 bases at J, with 10 bases in the middle. The CDR3 totals 14 residues. The chain's CDR3 is CASSYSIRSTEAFF. Here the CDR3 DNA reads TGTGCCAGCAGTTACTCGATCAGAAGTACTGAAGCTTTCTTT.

The rearrangement uses TRBV7-8 and TRBJ1-1; D unclear. The CDR3 extends over 16 amino acids. The V end was cut by 5 bases, the J end by 1 base, with 17 bases between. The V gene's germline CDR1 is SGHVS and CDR2 FQNEAQ. In DNA, the CDR3 is TGTGCCAGCAGCCCCTCACGTAGGAGAACGAACACTGAAGCTTTCTTT. Translating gives CASSPSRRRTNTEAFF.

This clone appeared a few times. The V and J genes are TRBV9 and TRBJ2-5; a weak D match, TRBD2 (6 bases). Germline V gives CDR1 SGDLS, CDR2 YYNGEE. The CDR3 covers 14 residues. Trimming shortened V by 0 bases and J by 5 bases, and 11 bases separated the two germline ends. CDR3 region: CASSVGVGSETQYF. Here the CDR3 DNA reads TGTGCCAGCAGCGTAGGGGTCGGGAGTGAGACCCAGTACTTC.

The chain recombines TRBV7-9 with TRBJ2-7; D is possibly TRBD2 (5 bases). Trimming removed 5 bases at V and 4 bases at J, with 21 bases between. Germline CDR1 is SEHNR and CDR2 is FQNEAQ (reference sequence). The CDR3 has 16 residues. In DNA, the CDR3 is TGTGCCAGCAGCCAATCAGTAGCGTTTTCGGAATACGAGCAGTACTTC. Translating it yields CASSQSVAFSEYEQYF.

There are a few counts of this clone. This chain links TRBV19 with TRBJ2-7; 7 nucleotides agree with TRBD1. V shed 5 bases and J 0 bases; nucleotides not matched to a gene: 7. Germline CDR1 reads LNHDA; CDR2 reads SQIVND (reference sequence). CDR3 size: 15 residues. This CDR3 is CASSRDSLLSYEQYF. CDR3 nucleotides: TGTGCCAGTAGTCGGGACAGCTTACTCTCCTACGAGCAGTACTTC. Supplemented by reference TRBV19 and TRBJ2-7, the full variable domain reads DGGITQSPKYLFRKEGQNVTLSCEQNLNHDAMYWYRQDPGQGLRLIYYSQIVNDFQKGDIAEGYSVSREKKESFPLTVTSAQKNPTAFYLCASSRDSLLSYEQYFGPGTRLTVT.

This clone was detected only a few times. The rearrangement joins TRBV11-2 to TRBJ2-7; tentatively, D is TRBD2 (6 bases). V lost 5 bases, J lost 6 bases, and 11 bases lay in between. CDR1 SGHAT and CDR2 FQNNGV come from the germline V gene. The CDR3 consists of 12 residues. In nucleotides, the CDR3 is TGTGCCAGCAGCCGGGGGACGGGCGAGCAGTACTTC. The encoded protein is CASSRGTGEQYF.

This clone was detected only a few times. This sequence joins TRBV23-1 and TRBJ2-7; no definite D call. TRBV23-1 is annotated as an ORF whose role is uncertain. The CDR3 covers 12 residues. V shed 7 bases and J shed 6 bases, with 13 bases lying between them. The CDR3 protein is CASKKCGGEQYF. CDR3 sequence (DNA): TGCGCCAGCAAAAAGTGCGGCGGCGAGCAGTACTTC.

This clone turned up a few times. CDR3: CASSLGTSGQETQYF. The CDR3 DNA reads TGTGCCAGCAGCTTAGGGACTAGCGGACAAGAGACCCAGTACTTC. The genes are TRBV7-9 and TRBJ2-5, with 10 bases matching TRBD2. V lost 1 base, J lost 2 bases, and 1 base stayed unmatched. Germline CDR1 and CDR2: SEHNR and FQNEAQ (reference sequence). The CDR3 is made up of 15 amino acids. Complete variable domain (other parts from reference TRBV7-9 and TRBJ2-5): DTGVSQNPRHKITKRGQNVTFRCDPISEHNRLYWYRQTLGQGPEFLTYFQNEAQLEKSRLLSDRFSAERPKGSFSTLEIQRTEQGDSAMYLCASSLGTSGQETQYFGPGTRLLVL.

The chain carries TRBV9 and TRBJ2-2; TRBD1 is a possible D gene (5 bases). The V end lost 0 bases, the J end lost 6 bases, and 12 bases lay between the germline ends. Germline V lookup: CDR1 SGDLS, CDR2 YYNGEE. The CDR3 consists of 15 residues. CDR3 bases: TGTGCCAGCAGCGTAGCTACGACAGCCCCCGGGGAGCTGTTTTTT. Its protein is CASSVATTAPGELFF.

This clone was seen just once. The chain joins TRBV7-2 to TRBJ2-7; 11 bases fit TRBD1. Looked up from germline, CDR1 is SGHTA and CDR2 is FQGNSA. The CDR3 extends over 13 amino acids. V lost 5 bases, J lost 6 bases, and 3 bases stayed unmatched. The CDR3 reads CASSLGTGGEQYF. CDR3 sequence (DNA): TGTGCCAGCAGCCTCGGGACAGGGGGCGAGCAGTACTTC.

CDR3 DNA: TGCGCCAGCAGCATAGGACAGGAGAACTATGGCTACACCTTC. Encoded protein: CASSIGQENYGYTF. This chain connects TRBV5-1 to TRBJ1-2; 7 bases align to TRBD1. Unmatched junction bases numbered 5, after V lost 4 bases and J lost 2 bases. Germline CDR1 reads SGHRS; CDR2 reads YFSETQ. This CDR3 contains 14 residues.

This clone was found a few times. The CDR3 reads CASSSQTADDYEQYF. CDR3 sequence (DNA): TGTGCCAGCAGCTCCCAGACTGCCGACGACTACGAGCAGTACTTC. The gene calls are TRBV7-9 and TRBJ2-7, with unresolved D. CDR3 size: 15 residues. V lost 4 bases and J lost 3, with 16 bases in between. Germline V CDR1 and CDR2: SEHNR, FQNEAQ (reference sequence).

This rearrangement joins TRBV15 to TRBJ1-5; D is ambiguous. CDR1 and CDR2 from the germline V gene are LNHNV and YYDKDF (reference sequence). The CDR3 covers 12 residues. V dropped 5 bases and J dropped 3 bases, with 5 bases sitting between them. CDR3 DNA: TGTGCCACCAGCCCAATCAATCAGCCCCAGCATTTT. The encoded protein is CATSPINQPQHF.

This clone was observed a handful of times. The rearrangement links TRBV14 to TRBJ1-5, with D tentatively TRBD1 (5 bases). The CDR3 is made up of 15 amino acids. CDR1 and CDR2 (germline): SGHDN, FVKESK. Between the trimmed V and J ends, which lost 1 base and 7 bases, there was a span of 14 bases. CDR3 DNA: TGTGCCAGCAGCCAAGGGGGGGGATTTCCCCAGCCCCAGCATTTT. Translated, it gives CASSQGGGFPQPQHF.

The chain recombines TRBV9 with TRBJ2-3; tentatively, D is TRBD2 (6 bases). Between the trimmed V and J ends, which lost 3 bases and 7 bases, there was a span of 24 bases. The CDR3 length is 17 residues. Germline lookup yields CDR1 SGDLS and CDR2 YYNGEE. CDR3 sequence reads: CASSGRLRDSHLYTQYF. DNA for the CDR3: TGTGCCAGCAGCGGCCGCCTCCGGGACTCCCATTTGTATACGCAGTATTTT.

The J gene is TRBJ2-7, the V gene TRBV27; no clear D. The CDR3 loop spans 14 amino acids. In germline, CDR1 is MNHEY, CDR2 SMNVEV (reference sequence). The germline V and J ends were trimmed by 1 base and 5 bases, with 12 bases remaining between them. This CDR3 is CASSLYGFYDEQYF. The CDR3 DNA reads TGTGCCAGCAGTTTATATGGTTTCTACGACGAGCAGTACTTC.

This clone occurred a few times. The V and J genes are TRBV19 and TRBJ2-1; 9 bases line up with TRBD2. Germline V gene lookup returns CDR1 LNHDA and CDR2 SQIVND (reference sequence). V lost 3 bases and J lost 5; bases outside the gene matches: 2. The CDR3 totals 14 residues. The CDR3 is CASSMASGNNEQFF. In DNA form, the CDR3 reads TGTGCCAGTAGTATGGCTAGCGGGAACAATGAGCAGTTCTTC.

In its sample, this clone was seen a few times. The chain links TRBV2 to TRBJ2-2, with D possibly being TRBD1 (6 bases). This CDR3 is 15 amino acids long. Per the germline V gene, CDR1 is SNHLY and CDR2 is FYNNEI. Trimming pared 6 bases from V and 5 bases from J, leaving 16 bases between. The CDR3 region has the DNA TGTGCCAGCAGGGTATTGGGACACACAACCGGGGAGCTGTTTTTT. Its protein product is CASRVLGHTTGELFF.

Only a few counts were recorded for this clone. The rearrangement links TRBV5-4 to TRBJ2-3; 11 bases fit TRBD2. From germline, CDR1 is SGHNT and CDR2 YYREEE (reference sequence). This CDR3 spans 17 amino acids. V was clipped by 4 bases and J by 2 bases; unmatched bases: 9. CDR3 residues: CASSHRLAGTNTDTQYF. CDR3 nucleotide sequence: TGTGCCAGCAGCCACAGACTAGCGGGAACAAACACAGATACGCAGTATTTT.

Only a few counts were recorded for this clone. Here the CDR3 reads CASSVSVTSHGYTF. The CDR3 coding sequence is TGTGCCAGCAGCGTATCTGTGACATCTCATGGCTACACCTTC. V is TRBV9 and J is TRBJ1-2; no clear D. Trimming pared 1 base from V and 6 bases from J, leaving 13 bases between. The germline gives CDR1 SGDLS, CDR2 YYNGEE. This CDR3 spans 14 amino acids. Full variable domain (outside the CDR3, taken from reference TRBV9 and TRBJ1-2): DSGVTQTPKHLITATGQRVTLRCSPRSGDLSVYWYQQSLDQGLQFLIQYYNGEERAKGNILERFSAQQFPDLHSELNLSSLELGDSALYFCASSVSVTSHGYTFGSGTRLTVV.

This chain connects TRBV7-9 to TRBJ2-3, with TRBD2 as a possible D gene (5 bases). CDR1 is SEHNR, CDR2 FQNEAQ, per germline (reference sequence). This CDR3 is 15 amino acids long. The V and J ends lost 5 bases and 2 bases respectively, with 14 bases between them. For the CDR3, the DNA is TGTGCCAGCAGCCCGGGGTCCGGACCCACAGATACGCAGTATTTT. This codes for CASSPGSGPTDTQYF.

The sample holds a few counts of this clone. The chain carries TRBV7-8 and TRBJ1-3; D gene ambiguous. Germline V gene sequence: CDR1 SGHVS, CDR2 FQNEAQ. V was trimmed by 0 bases and J by 6 bases, leaving 3 bases between them. The CDR3 has 12 amino acids. The CDR3 DNA reads as TGTGCCAGCAGCTTAGCCGTAAACACCATATATTTT. Translated, it gives CASSLAVNTIYF.

The DNA for the CDR3 is TGTGCCAGCAGCCCTCAAGGGGCGAAGTCCTACAATGAGCAGTTCTTC. Amino acids: CASSPQGAKSYNEQFF. The genes are TRBV9 and TRBJ2-1; possible D gene TRBD1, 5 bases. This CDR3 is built from 16 residues. Trimming cost V 4 bases and J 1 base, with 15 bases left between them. Germline V CDR1 and CDR2: SGDLS, YYNGEE.

The V and J genes are TRBV18 and TRBJ1-1, with 9 bases identical to TRBD1. This CDR3 spans 14 amino acids. The V gene end was trimmed by 4 bases and the J gene end by 4 bases; junction bases not matched to a gene: 4. Germline lookup yields CDR1 KGHSH and CDR2 LQKENI. The CDR3 here is CASSLGTGITEAFF. CDR3 nucleotide sequence: TGTGCCAGCTCACTTGGGACAGGGATCACTGAAGCTTTCTTT.

The table lists this clone with a few counts. The chain recombines TRBV5-1 with TRBJ1-1; D might be TRBD1 (5 bases). This CDR3 has 14 amino acids. The V and J ends lost 4 bases and 7 bases respectively, with 17 bases between them. Germline-derived CDR1 and CDR2 are SGHRS and YFSETQ. CDR3 DNA: TGCGCCAGCAGCCCTGGGGGACTTCCCCTTGAAGCTTTCTTT. This codes for CASSPGGLPLEAFF.

This chain links TRBV9 with TRBJ2-7, with TRBD2 identical over 12 bases. The germline gives CDR1 SGDLS, CDR2 YYNGEE. The V and J ends lost 2 bases and 2 bases, in that order; junction bases with no gene match: 2. CDR3 size: 15 residues. CDR3 nucleotides: TGTGCCAGCAGCGTGACTAGCGGGAGTACCTACGAGCAGTACTTC. Protein sequence: CASSVTSGSTYEQYF.

V and J are TRBV5-1 and TRBJ2-1; 10 nucleotides agree with TRBD1. In germline, CDR1 is SGHRS, CDR2 YFSETQ. Trimming cost V 1 base and J 12 bases; bases outside gene matches: 7. This CDR3 region has 14 residues. CDR3 nucleotide sequence: TGCGCCAGCAGCTTGCGGACAGGGGGGCTTGGGCAGTTCTTC. Translation: CASSLRTGGLGQFF. Full variable domain (outside the CDR3, taken from reference TRBV5-1 and TRBJ2-1): KAGVTQTPRYLIKTRGQQVTLSCSPISGHRSVSWYQQTPGQGLQFLFEYFSETQRNKGNFPGRFSGRQFSNSRSEMNVSTLELGDSALYLCASSLRTGGLGQFFGPGTRLTVL.